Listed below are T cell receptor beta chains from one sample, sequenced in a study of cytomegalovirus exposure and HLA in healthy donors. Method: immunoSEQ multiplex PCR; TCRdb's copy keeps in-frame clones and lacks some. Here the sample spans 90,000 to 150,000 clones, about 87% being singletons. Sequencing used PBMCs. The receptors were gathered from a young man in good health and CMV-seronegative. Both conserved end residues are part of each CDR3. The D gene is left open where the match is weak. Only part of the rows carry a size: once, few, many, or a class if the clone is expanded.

CATDGGLQYF	TGCGCCACCGACGGGGGGTTGCAGTACTTC	TRBJ2-7	TRBD2	TRBV5-1	once
CASSLGQGYDYEQYF	TGTGCCAGCAGCTTAGGCCAGGGCTACGACTACGAGCAGTACTTC	TRBJ2-7	-	TRBV11-3	-
CASSPATSGTYEQYF	TGTGCCAGCAGCCCTGCGACTAGCGGGACCTACGAGCAGTACTTC	TRBJ2-7	TRBD2	TRBV27	-
CASSLGSRLSNQPQHF	TGTGCCAGCAGCTTAGGTAGCCGACTTTCCAATCAGCCCCAGCATTTT	TRBJ1-5	-	TRBV7-4	-
CSVEPGQGFEQYF	TGCAGCGTTGAACCGGGACAGGGCTTCGAGCAGTACTTC	TRBJ2-7	TRBD1	TRBV29-1	-
CASTDSGVGQETQYF	TGTGCCAGCACCGATAGCGGGGTGGGCCAAGAGACCCAGTACTTC	TRBJ2-5	TRBD2	TRBV25-1	-
CASSRGQGWEKLFF	TGTGCCAGCAGCCGAGGACAGGGGTGGGAAAAACTGTTTTTT	TRBJ1-4	TRBD1	TRBV7-9	-
CASSISGSSYNEQFF	TGTGCCAGCAGCATTAGCGGGAGCTCCTACAATGAGCAGTTCTTC	TRBJ2-1	TRBD2	TRBV5-5	once
CASSVLTQGTEAFF	TGTGCCAGCAGCGTTCTTACACAGGGGACTGAAGCTTTCTTT	TRBJ1-1	TRBD1	TRBV9	-
CASSPGTANYEQYF	TGCGCCAGCAGCCCGGGGACAGCCAACTACGAGCAGTACTTC	TRBJ2-7	TRBD1	TRBV4-1	-
CASSLDRNTIYF	TGTGCCAGCAGTTTGGACAGAAACACCATATATTTT	TRBJ1-3	-	TRBV6-5	-
CATSRGQGSGDQPQHF	TGTGCCACCAGCAGGGGACAGGGCTCGGGAGATCAGCCCCAGCATTTT	TRBJ1-5	TRBD1	TRBV15	-
CASSMSSVDSTATNEKLFF	TGTGCCAGTAGTATGTCATCGGTAGATTCTACTGCAACTAATGAAAAACTGTTTTTT	TRBJ1-4	-	TRBV19	-
CASSLRTSGEDEQYF	TGTGCCAGCAGTTTACGGACTAGCGGGGAGGACGAGCAGTACTTC	TRBJ2-7	TRBD2	TRBV28	-
CASSPSRGTGELFF	TGCGCCAGCAGCCCTAGCAGAGGCACCGGGGAGCTGTTTTTT	TRBJ2-2	-	TRBV4-1	-
CASSALGLAEMPYEQYF	TGTGCCAGCAGCGCCCTGGGACTAGCGGAGATGCCCTACGAGCAGTACTTC	TRBJ2-7	TRBD2	TRBV7-6	-
CASSGTGGTEAFF	TGTGCCAGCAGTGGCACAGGGGGCACTGAAGCTTTCTTT	TRBJ1-1	TRBD1	TRBV27	-
CASGRMNTEAFF	TGTGCCAGTGGGAGGATGAACACTGAAGCTTTCTTT	TRBJ1-1	-	TRBV27	-
CSVGLGGTNEKLFF	TGCAGCGTAGGTCTGGGGGGGACTAATGAAAAACTGTTTTTT	TRBJ1-4	-	TRBV29-1	once
CASTPGDTFPNYGYTF	TGTGCCAGCACACCGGGAGACACATTCCCTAACTATGGCTACACCTTC	TRBJ1-2	-	TRBV28	-
CASSQGLNYGYTF	TGCGCCAGCAGCCAAGGACTGAACTATGGCTACACCTTC	TRBJ1-2	-	TRBV4-3	-
CASSLQRDSSTDTQYF	TGTGCCAGCAGCCTTCAGCGGGACTCTAGCACAGATACGCAGTATTTT	TRBJ2-3	TRBD2	TRBV7-2	-
CASSLPSGIMDRKTQYF	TGTGCCAGCAGCCTGCCCAGCGGAATAATGGACAGGAAGACCCAGTACTTC	TRBJ2-5	TRBD1	TRBV14	-
CASSLALAGAHSYEQYF	TGTGCCAGCAGCTTAGCACTAGCGGGAGCCCACTCCTACGAGCAGTACTTC	TRBJ2-7	TRBD2	TRBV7-9	once
CASIPGLAGPYEQYF	TGTGCCAGCATCCCGGGACTAGCGGGGCCCTACGAGCAGTACTTC	TRBJ2-7	TRBD2	TRBV6-1	-
CATSRETETYYEQYF	TGTGCCACCAGCAGAGAGACAGAAACTTACTACGAGCAGTACTTC	TRBJ2-7	-	TRBV15	-
CASSTTGTGAHEQYF	TGTGCCAGCAGTACGACCGGGACAGGGGCTCACGAGCAGTACTTC	TRBJ2-7	TRBD1	TRBV6-5	-
CASRSPSGGPASLF	TGTGCCAGCAGGAGCCCTAGCGGGGGCCCCGCCTCGCTCTTC	TRBJ2-1	TRBD2	TRBV6-6	-
CATSRADRGNTEAFF	TGTGCCACCAGCAGAGCCGACAGGGGGAACACTGAAGCTTTCTTT	TRBJ1-1	TRBD1	TRBV15	once
CASSDLGQGINTIYF	TGCGCCAGCAGTGACCTGGGACAGGGGATAAACACCATATATTTT	TRBJ1-3	TRBD1	TRBV10-2	once
CASSHLTDSYEQYF	TGTGCCAGCAGCCACCTCACAGATTCCTACGAGCAGTACTTC	TRBJ2-7	-	TRBV14	-
CASRADSLNTEAFF	TGTGCCAGCAGAGCGGACAGCCTGAACACTGAAGCTTTCTTT	TRBJ1-1	-	TRBV4-2	-
CASSDGDRGFNEQFF	TGTGCCAGCAGTGATGGGGACAGAGGGTTTAATGAGCAGTTCTTC	TRBJ2-1	TRBD1	TRBV25-1	-
CASSPSGTYEQYF	TGTGCCAGCTCACCATCGGGGACTTACGAGCAGTACTTC	TRBJ2-7	-	TRBV18	-
CASSQTSGGWETQYF	TGTGCCAGCAGCCAAACTAGCGGGGGGTGGGAGACCCAGTACTTC	TRBJ2-5	TRBD2	TRBV11-2	-
CASSLTGGNTEAFF	TGTGCCAGCAGCTTGACAGGGGGGAACACTGAAGCTTTCTTT	TRBJ1-1	TRBD1	TRBV5-5	-
CASSLTGGSNQPQHF	TGCGCCAGCAGCCTGACAGGGGGAAGCAATCAGCCCCAGCATTTT	TRBJ1-5	TRBD1	TRBV5-1	-
CASSTTGGRETQYF	TGTGCCAGCAGTACGACAGGGGGGAGAGAGACCCAGTACTTC	TRBJ2-5	TRBD1	TRBV6-6	once
CASSLDGNTNYGYTF	TGCGCCAGCAGCTTGGACGGGAACACTAACTATGGCTACACCTTC	TRBJ1-2	-	TRBV5-1	-
CASDTGGQPQHF	TGTGCCAGCGATACCGGCGGACAGCCCCAGCATTTT	TRBJ1-5	-	TRBV6-6	-
CASSRSYGQESYEQYF	TGTGCCAGCAGCAGATCCTACGGACAGGAATCCTACGAGCAGTACTTC	TRBJ2-7	TRBD1	TRBV7-8	-
CASSPGQGAPEAFF	TGTGCCAGCAGCCCCGGACAGGGGGCCCCTGAAGCTTTCTTT	TRBJ1-1	TRBD1	TRBV5-5	-
CASSYSAASRTGELFF	TGTGCCAGCAGTTACTCAGCGGCATCGAGAACCGGGGAGCTGTTTTTT	TRBJ2-2	-	TRBV6-5	-
CASSLPTRKSGAFF	TGTGCCAGCAGTTTACCCACCAGGAAGAGTGGAGCTTTCTTT	TRBJ1-1	-	TRBV28	-
CASSLAREGLLGQFF	TGCGCCAGCAGCTTGGCGCGGGAGGGCCTTTTGGGGCAGTTCTTC	TRBJ2-1	TRBD2	TRBV5-1	once
CASSLVRGGYNEQFF	TGCGCCAGCAGCTTGGTTCGGGGGGGCTACAATGAGCAGTTCTTC	TRBJ2-1	TRBD2	TRBV5-1	-
CASSFGGAAEAFF	TGCGCCAGCAGCTTTGGGGGCGCAGCTGAAGCTTTCTTT	TRBJ1-1	-	TRBV5-1	-
CASRRTRGFNQPQHF	TGTGCCAGCAGAAGGACTAGGGGTTTCAATCAGCCCCAGCATTTT	TRBJ1-5	-	TRBV6-5	-
CASSLATTGISPLHF	TGCGCCAGCAGCTTGGCCACAACCGGGATTTCACCCCTCCACTTT	TRBJ1-6	-	TRBV5-1	-
CASSSQETQYF	TGTGCCAGTAGTTCGCAAGAGACCCAGTACTTC	TRBJ2-5	-	TRBV19	-
CASRTRDRSYEQYF	TGCGCCAGCAGGACCCGGGACAGGAGCTACGAGCAGTACTTC	TRBJ2-7	TRBD1	TRBV5-1	-
CASSYRSTNQPQHF	TGTGCCAGCAGTTACCGTTCTACCAATCAGCCCCAGCATTTT	TRBJ1-5	-	TRBV6-7	many
CSVLGIDRSVLGTQYF	TGCAGCGTTCTCGGGATCGACAGGTCGGTTCTAGGGACCCAGTACTTC	TRBJ2-5	-	TRBV29-1	-
CSVERQNYGTYGYTF	TGCAGCGTTGAGAGACAGAACTATGGGACTTATGGCTACACCTTC	TRBJ1-2	-	TRBV29-1	-